Shown below are 20 T cell receptor beta chains from a single sample sequenced in a study of blood T cell repertoires in COVID-19. TCRdb's copy holds only in-frame clones and misses some; the assay was immunoSEQ multiplex PCR. The repertoire includes some 70,000 clones, roughly three quarters of them detected once, and roughly 12% sits in the top ten. Specimen: peripheral blood. These receptors were obtained from a human donor in a cohort sampled during active COVID-19.

The chain combines TRBV5-4 with TRBJ2-3, with 11 bases lining up with TRBD1. The CDR3 loop spans 17 amino acids. Trimming took 2 bases from V and 1 from J; bases not matched to a gene: 6. Germline V gene data show CDR1 as SGHNT and CDR2 as YYREEE (reference sequence). The DNA of the CDR3 is TGTGCCAGCAGCTTTATGGGACAGGGGGTACGCACAGATACGCAGTATTTT. As protein: CASSFMGQGVRTDTQYF.

The J gene is TRBJ1-5, the V gene TRBV19; 9 nucleotides agree with TRBD1. This CDR3 region has 16 residues. V dropped 5 bases and J dropped 3; count of bases not matched to a gene: 8. Looked up from germline, CDR1 is LNHDA and CDR2 is SQIVND (reference sequence). The CDR3 spells CASSPRTGANNQPQHF. CDR3 DNA sequence: TGTGCCAGTAGTCCAAGGACAGGGGCGAACAATCAGCCCCAGCATTTT.

The rearrangement joins TRBV15 to TRBJ2-4; TRBD1 is a possible D gene (5 bases). The CDR3 has 17 residues. Deletions cut 0 bases from V and 2 bases from J, with 14 bases between. The germline V gene encodes CDR1 LNHNV and CDR2 YYDKDF (reference sequence). The DNA for the CDR3 is TGTGCCACCAGCAGAGATCCGGCAGGGCTAACCAAAAACATTCAGTACTTC. It translates to CATSRDPAGLTKNIQYF.

The V and J genes are TRBV6-5 and TRBJ1-1; D remains ambiguous. Trimming shortened V by 6 bases and J by 1 base, and 9 bases separated the two germline ends. CDR3 size: 13 residues. The germline V gene has CDR1 MNHEY and CDR2 SVGAGI. The CDR3: CASRVSWNTEAFF. DNA for the CDR3: TGTGCCAGCAGAGTGAGTTGGAACACTGAAGCTTTCTTT.

The chain couples TRBV6-5 to TRBJ1-2; D is possibly TRBD1 (5 bases). Looked up from germline, CDR1 is MNHEY and CDR2 is SVGAGI. The CDR3 is 13 residues long. The V end was cut by 6 bases, the J end by 8 bases, with 16 bases between. CDR3 region: CASRGGARPGYTF. CDR3 coding DNA: TGTGCCAGCAGGGGAGGGGCCCGTCCGGGCTACACCTTC.

The chain uses TRBV19 and TRBJ2-3; 7 bases fit TRBD1. This CDR3 comprises 15 residues. Germline V gives CDR1 LNHDA, CDR2 SQIVND (reference sequence). Germline trimming cut 5 bases from V and 0 bases from J; bases unmatched to any gene: 5. The CDR3 DNA reads TGTGCCAGTAGTTCGGGGACAGCTAGCACAGATACGCAGTATTTT. It yields the protein CASSSGTASTDTQYF.

The chain combines TRBV24-1 with TRBJ2-5; 10 nucleotides align to TRBD2. V trimming: 3 bases; J trimming: 5 bases; junction bases outside the gene matches: 8. Germline V CDR1 and CDR2: KGHDR, SFDVKD. The CDR3 spans 16 residues. The CDR3 sequence is CATSDILAGAGETQYF. The CDR3, as DNA: TGTGCCACCAGTGATATCCTAGCGGGAGCCGGTGAGACCCAGTACTTC.

This chain connects TRBV7-9 to TRBJ1-1; 9 positions agree with TRBD1. Trimming removed 2 bases from V and 2 bases from J; junction bases left unmatched: 3. The CDR3 spans 15 residues. CDR1 SEHNR and CDR2 FQNEAQ come from the germline V gene (reference sequence). CDR3 DNA: TGTGCCAGCAGCTTATTGGGACAGGGAAACACTGAAGCTTTCTTT. Residues: CASSLLGQGNTEAFF.

The chain couples TRBV5-1 to TRBJ1-4; no firm D call. Trimming removed 0 bases from V and 2 bases from J, with 8 bases in between. Looked up from germline, CDR1 is SGHRS and CDR2 is YFSETQ. The CDR3 has 15 amino acids. The CDR3 nucleotides are TGCGCCAGCAGCTTGGTCGGGGTCACTAATGAAAAACTGTTTTTT. Amino acids: CASSLVGVTNEKLFF. Full variable domain (rest looked up from reference TRBV5-1 and TRBJ1-4): KAGVTQTPRYLIKTRGQQVTLSCSPISGHRSVSWYQQTPGQGLQFLFEYFSETQRNKGNFPGRFSGRQFSNSRSEMNVSTLELGDSALYLCASSLVGVTNEKLFFGSGTQLSVL.

The chain has TRBV9 and TRBJ2-2; TRBD2 matches at 14 bases. The CDR3 runs to 20 residues. Germline CDR1 reads SGDLS; CDR2 reads YYNGEE. V lost 0 bases, J lost 1 base, and 8 bases stayed unmatched. The CDR3 loop is CASSVEIGLAGGLNTGELFF. The CDR3 DNA sequence: TGTGCCAGCAGCGTAGAAATTGGACTAGCGGGGGGTTTGAACACCGGGGAGCTGTTTTTT.

Only one count was recorded for this clone. This chain connects TRBV24-1 to TRBJ2-3; tentatively, D is TRBD1 (6 bases). V lost 7 bases to trimming and J lost 2 bases, with 9 bases between them. Germline V gives CDR1 KGHDR, CDR2 SFDVKD. The CDR3 runs to 13 residues. CDR3 residues: CATRGDNTDTQYF. The CDR3 DNA sequence: TGTGCCACCAGGGGGGACAACACAGATACGCAGTATTTT.

The chain employs TRBV11-3 and TRBJ1-2, with 7 bases identical to TRBD1. This CDR3 has 14 amino acids. The V and J ends lost 0 bases and 7 bases, in that order; junction bases with no gene match: 5. Germline CDR1 is SGHNT and CDR2 is YENEEA. CDR3 amino acids: CASSLDAQGTGYTF. Here the CDR3 DNA reads TGTGCCAGCAGCTTAGACGCACAGGGGACTGGCTACACCTTC.

J is TRBJ2-4 and V is TRBV5-6; TRBD1 is a possible D gene (6 bases). The CDR3 spans 15 residues. With 2 bases removed from V and 0 bases from J, the gap between germline ends came to 9 bases. Germline V gives CDR1 SGHDT, CDR2 YYEEEE. CDR3 nucleotides: TGTGCCAGCAGCTTAGGACAGATAGCCAAAAACATTCAGTACTTC. Protein sequence: CASSLGQIAKNIQYF. Complete variable domain (other parts from reference TRBV5-6 and TRBJ2-4): DAGVTQSPTHLIKTRGQQVTLRCSPKSGHDTVSWYQQALGQGPQFIFQYYEEEERQRGNFPDRFSGHQFPNYSSELNVNALLLGDSALYLCASSLGQIAKNIQYFGAGTRLSVL.

This clone was seen once. V usage is TRBV19 and J usage is TRBJ1-1; TRBD1 aligns across 7 bases. The CDR3 contains 13 residues. The germline CDR1 and CDR2 sequences are LNHDA and SQIVND (reference sequence). V gave up 4 bases and J gave up 7 bases; unmatched junction bases: 6. The CDR3 is CASSSAAGGEAFF. The CDR3 DNA reads as TGTGCCAGTAGTAGTGCGGCAGGGGGTGAAGCTTTCTTT.

The V and J genes are TRBV5-6 and TRBJ1-2, with D perhaps matching TRBD1 (5 bases). Germline CDR1 is SGHDT and CDR2 is YYEEEE. CDR3 length: 15 residues. The V end was cut by 4 bases, the J end by 8 bases, with 21 bases between. The CDR3 loop reads CASSGAGRRARGYTF. CDR3 DNA sequence: TGTGCCAGCAGCGGCGCGGGACGGCGAGCCCGCGGCTACACCTTC. Full variable domain (missing parts from reference TRBV5-6 and TRBJ1-2): DAGVTQSPTHLIKTRGQQVTLRCSPKSGHDTVSWYQQALGQGPQFIFQYYEEEERQRGNFPDRFSGHQFPNYSSELNVNALLLGDSALYLCASSGAGRRARGYTFGSGTRLTVV.

The CDR3 DNA follows: TGTGCCAGCAGCACAGAGACAGCCTCCTCTGGAAACACCATATATTTT. Translated, it gives CASSTETASSGNTIYF. The rearrangement joins TRBV9 to TRBJ1-3; maybe TRBD1 (5 bases). V shed 4 bases and J shed 0 bases, with 14 bases lying between them. Germline V gene lookup returns CDR1 SGDLS and CDR2 YYNGEE. The CDR3 is 16 amino acids.

V usage is TRBV5-1 and J usage is TRBJ1-4; D is ambiguous. The CDR3 is 13 residues long. The V end lost 0 bases, the J end lost 4 bases, and 4 bases lay between the germline ends. Germline V gives CDR1 SGHRS, CDR2 YFSETQ. The CDR3 region is CASSLVYNEKLFF. The CDR3 bases are TGCGCCAGCAGCTTGGTCTATAATGAAAAACTGTTTTTT.

The rearrangement joins TRBV6-4 to TRBJ2-1; TRBD1 aligns across 8 bases. V lost 6 bases, J lost 4 bases, and 5 bases stayed unmatched. CDR3 length: 14 residues. From germline, CDR1 is MRHNA and CDR2 SNTAGT. CDR3: CASSVDRDYNEQFF. CDR3 nucleotides: TGTGCCAGCAGCGTGGACAGGGATTACAATGAGCAGTTCTTC.

The chain carries TRBV7-2 and TRBJ2-1; 9 nucleotides agree with TRBD2. The germline CDR1 and CDR2 sequences are SGHTA and FQGNSA. With 9 bases clipped from V and 3 bases from J, the junction kept 3 bases outside the gene matches. The length of the CDR3 is 13 residues. In nucleotides, the CDR3 is TGTGCCAGTGCGGGGGGGGTCTACAATGAGCAGTTCTTC. This codes for CASAGGVYNEQFF.

This clone showed up just once. The germline gene is not matched at one end of the junction; a read error may be the cause. This chain links TRBV19 with TRBJ2-2; a weak D match, TRBD2 (5 bases). This CDR3 is built from 17 residues. The germline V gene encodes CDR1 LNHDA and CDR2 SQIVND (reference sequence). This chain's CDR3 is CASSTNAGGLNTGELFF. CDR3 in DNA: TGTGCCAGCAGTACCAATGCGGGCGGCTTAAACACCGGGGAGCTGTTTTTT.